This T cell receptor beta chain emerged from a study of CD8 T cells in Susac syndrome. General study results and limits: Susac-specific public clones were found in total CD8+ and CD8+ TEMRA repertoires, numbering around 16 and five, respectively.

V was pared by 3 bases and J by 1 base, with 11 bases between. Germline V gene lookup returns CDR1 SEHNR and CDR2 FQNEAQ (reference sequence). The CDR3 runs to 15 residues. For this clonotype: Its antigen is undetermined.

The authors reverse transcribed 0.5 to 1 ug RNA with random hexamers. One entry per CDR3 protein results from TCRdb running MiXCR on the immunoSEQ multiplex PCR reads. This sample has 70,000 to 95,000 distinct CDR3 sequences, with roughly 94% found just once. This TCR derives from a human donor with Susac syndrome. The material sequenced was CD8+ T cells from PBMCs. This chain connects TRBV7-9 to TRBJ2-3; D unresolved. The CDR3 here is CASSFKDYRTDTQYF. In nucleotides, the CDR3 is TGTGCCAGCAGCTTTAAAGATTATCGCACAGATACGCAGTATTTT.